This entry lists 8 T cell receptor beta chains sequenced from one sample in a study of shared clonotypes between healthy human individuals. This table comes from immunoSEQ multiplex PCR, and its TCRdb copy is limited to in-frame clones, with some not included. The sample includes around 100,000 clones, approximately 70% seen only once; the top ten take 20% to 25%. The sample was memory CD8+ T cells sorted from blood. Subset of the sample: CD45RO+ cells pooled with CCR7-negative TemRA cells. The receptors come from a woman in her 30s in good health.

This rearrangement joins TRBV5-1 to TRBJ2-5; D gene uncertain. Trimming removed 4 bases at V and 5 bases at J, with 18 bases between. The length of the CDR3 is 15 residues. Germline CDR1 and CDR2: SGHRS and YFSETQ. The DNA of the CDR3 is TGCGCCAGCAGCGTCCATAGCAGCCCTCAGGAGACCCAGTACTTC. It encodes CASSVHSSPQETQYF.

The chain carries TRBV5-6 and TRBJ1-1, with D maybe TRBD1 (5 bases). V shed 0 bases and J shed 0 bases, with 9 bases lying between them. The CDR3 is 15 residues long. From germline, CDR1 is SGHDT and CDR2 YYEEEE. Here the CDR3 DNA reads TGTGCCAGCAGCTTGGCCGGGGCGATGAACACTGAAGCTTTCTTT. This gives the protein CASSLAGAMNTEAFF.

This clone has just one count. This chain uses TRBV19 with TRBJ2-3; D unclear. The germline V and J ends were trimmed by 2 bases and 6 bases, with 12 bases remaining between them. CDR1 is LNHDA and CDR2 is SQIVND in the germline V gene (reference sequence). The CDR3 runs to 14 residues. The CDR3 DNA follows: TGTGCCAGTAGTATATGGTTAGCTACGGATACGCAGTATTTT. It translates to CASSIWLATDTQYF.

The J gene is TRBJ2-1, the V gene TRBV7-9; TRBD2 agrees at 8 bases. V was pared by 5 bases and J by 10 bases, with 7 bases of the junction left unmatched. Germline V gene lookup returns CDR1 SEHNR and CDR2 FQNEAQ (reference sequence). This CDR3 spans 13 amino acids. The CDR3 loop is CASSLLLAEEQFF. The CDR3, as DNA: TGTGCCAGCAGCCTATTACTAGCGGAAGAGCAGTTCTTC.

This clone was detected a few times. This CDR3 reads CAWSLILYEQYF. CDR3 nucleotides: TGTGCCTGGAGCCTTATCCTCTACGAGCAGTACTTC. The chain combines TRBV30 with TRBJ2-7, with unresolved D. Germline CDR1 reads GTSNPN; CDR2 reads SVGIG (reference sequence). V lost 3 bases and J lost 3, with 9 bases in between. This CDR3 has 12 amino acids. The whole variable domain, filled in from reference TRBV30 and TRBJ2-7, reads SQTIHQWPATLVQPVGSPLSLECTVEGTSNPNLYWYRQAAGRGLQLLFYSVGIGQISSEVPQNLSASRPQDRQFILSSKKLLLSDSGFYLCAWSLILYEQYFGPGTRLTVT.

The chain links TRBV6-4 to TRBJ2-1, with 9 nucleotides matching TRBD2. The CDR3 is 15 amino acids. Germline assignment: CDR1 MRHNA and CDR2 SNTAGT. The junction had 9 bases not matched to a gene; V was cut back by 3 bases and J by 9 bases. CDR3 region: CASSEGAGGGSEQFF. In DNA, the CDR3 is TGTGCCAGCAGTGAGGGTGCGGGAGGGGGGAGTGAGCAGTTCTTC.

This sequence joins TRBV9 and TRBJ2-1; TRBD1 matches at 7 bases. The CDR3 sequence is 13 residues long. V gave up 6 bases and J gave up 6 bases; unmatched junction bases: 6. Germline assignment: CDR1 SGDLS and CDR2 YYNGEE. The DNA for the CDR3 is TGTGCCAGCACCAGACAGGGTGGCAATGAGCAGTTCTTC. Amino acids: CASTRQGGNEQFF.

In nucleotides, the CDR3 is TGCACCAGCAGCCAAGATGTAGGCGGGAGAGGGGAGCTGTTTTTT. This sequence encodes CTSSQDVGGRGELFF. The chain combines TRBV1 with TRBJ2-2; whether TRBD2, the table's D call, matches the DNA was not checked. TRBV1 counts as a pseudogene. The CDR3 sequence is 15 residues long.